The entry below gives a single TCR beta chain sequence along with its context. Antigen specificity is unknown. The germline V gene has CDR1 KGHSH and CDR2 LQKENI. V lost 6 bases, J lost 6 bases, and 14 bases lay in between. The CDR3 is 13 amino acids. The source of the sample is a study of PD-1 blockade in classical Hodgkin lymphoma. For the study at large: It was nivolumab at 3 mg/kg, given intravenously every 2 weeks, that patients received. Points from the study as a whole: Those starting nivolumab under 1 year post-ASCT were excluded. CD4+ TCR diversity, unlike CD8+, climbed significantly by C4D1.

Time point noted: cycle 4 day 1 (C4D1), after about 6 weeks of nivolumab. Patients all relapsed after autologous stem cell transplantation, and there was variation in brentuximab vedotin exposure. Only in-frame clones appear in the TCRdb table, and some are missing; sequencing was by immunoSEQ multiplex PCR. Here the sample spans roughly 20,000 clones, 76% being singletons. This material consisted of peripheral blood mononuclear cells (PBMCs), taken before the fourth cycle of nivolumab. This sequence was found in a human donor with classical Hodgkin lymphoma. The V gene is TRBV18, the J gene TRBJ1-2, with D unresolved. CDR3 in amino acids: CASSNLNSDGYTF. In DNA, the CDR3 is TGTGCCAGCTCTAACCTCAATTCGGATGGCTACACCTTC. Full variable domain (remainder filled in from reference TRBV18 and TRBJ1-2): NAGVMQNPRHLVRRRGQEARLRCSPMKGHSHVYWYRQLPEEGLKFMVYLQKENIIDESGMPKERFSAEFPKEGPSILRIQQVVRGDSAAYFCASSNLNSDGYTFGSGTRLTVV.